The 17 T cell receptor beta chains in this list originate from one sample, sequenced in a study of blood T cell repertoires in COVID-19. Only in-frame clones appear in the TCRdb table, and some are missing; sequencing was by immunoSEQ multiplex PCR. This table holds about 180,000 clones, 70% to 90% found once. The sample comprised peripheral blood. Receptors were obtained from a woman in her 30s with acute or convalescent COVID-19.

The rearrangement uses TRBV7-8 and TRBJ2-7, with 7 nucleotides matching TRBD1. V dropped 5 bases and J dropped 6; count of bases not matched to a gene: 4. This CDR3 is 12 amino acids long. Germline lookup yields CDR1 SGHVS and CDR2 FQNEAQ. The CDR3 nucleotides read TGTGCCAGCAGCCGGGACAGAGGCGAGCAGTACTTC. Its protein is CASSRDRGEQYF.

V and J are TRBV2 and TRBJ1-5, with unresolved D. The CDR3 totals 13 residues. Germline V CDR1 and CDR2: SNHLY, FYNNEI. The V end was cut by 6 bases, the J end by 7 bases, with 13 bases between. The CDR3 is CASSAETIQPQHF. CDR3 sequence (DNA): TGTGCCAGCAGCGCTGAGACAATCCAGCCCCAGCATTTT.

V usage is TRBV13 and J usage is TRBJ1-1; D unresolved. The CDR3 length is 14 residues. V lost 5 bases and J lost 4, with 14 bases in between. Germline-derived CDR1 and CDR2 are PRHDT and FYEKMQ (reference sequence). The CDR3 region has the DNA TGTGCCAGCAGCGCATCCGAGGGCACCACTGAAGCTTTCTTT. Residues: CASSASEGTTEAFF.

CDR3 in DNA: TGTGCCAGCACCAGAGGCCTCTACGAGCAGTACTTC. The encoded protein is CASTRGLYEQYF. V usage is TRBV2 and J usage is TRBJ2-7; D uncertain. This CDR3 spans 12 amino acids. From germline, CDR1 is SNHLY and CDR2 FYNNEI. The germline V and J ends were trimmed by 7 bases and 3 bases, with 10 bases remaining between them. Together with reference TRBV2 and TRBJ2-7, the CDR3 gives the full variable domain: EPEVTQTPSHQVTQMGQEVILRCVPISNHLYFYWYRQILGQKVEFLVSFYNNEISEKSEIFDDQFSVERPDGSNFTLKIRSTKLEDSAMYFCASTRGLYEQYFGPGTRLTVT.

The rearrangement links TRBV5-1 to TRBJ2-3; TRBD2 matches at 14 bases. J gave up 3 bases and V 6 bases, and 12 bases lay outside the gene matches. The length of the CDR3 is 18 residues. Germline CDR1 is SGHRS and CDR2 is YFSETQ. The DNA of the CDR3 is TGCGCCAGCAACCTGGGAGGACTAGCGGGAGGCGGTACAGATACGCAGTATTTT. As protein: CASNLGGLAGGGTDTQYF. The entire variable domain, with the rest obtained from reference TRBV5-1 and TRBJ2-3, is as follows: KAGVTQTPRYLIKTRGQQVTLSCSPISGHRSVSWYQQTPGQGLQFLFEYFSETQRNKGNFPGRFSGRQFSNSRSEMNVSTLELGDSALYLCASNLGGLAGGGTDTQYFGPGTRLTVL.

This clone was picked up one time. The rearrangement links TRBV19 to TRBJ1-2, with 9 bases aligning to TRBD1. With V trimmed by 10 bases and J by 8 bases, 14 bases remained unmatched. From germline, CDR1 is LNHDA and CDR2 SQIVND (reference sequence). This CDR3 is 14 amino acids long. The DNA of the CDR3 is TGTGCCACCTATTACAGGGGGCGCCCTGGCGGCTACACCTTC. Translated, it gives CATYYRGRPGGYTF.

The gene calls are TRBV5-6 and TRBJ2-7, with 8 nucleotides matching TRBD1. This CDR3 contains 16 residues. J lost 6 bases, V lost 0 bases, and 11 bases had no gene match. CDR1 is SGHDT, CDR2 YYEEEE, per germline. The CDR3 here is CASSLVDGTGYGEQYF. DNA of the CDR3: TGTGCCAGCAGCTTGGTCGACGGGACAGGTTACGGCGAGCAGTACTTC.

The chain links TRBV28 to TRBJ1-3; D remains ambiguous. This CDR3 has 15 amino acids. CDR1 and CDR2 from the germline V gene are MDHEN and SYDVKM. Between the trimmed V and J ends, which lost 5 bases and 0 bases, there was a span of 11 bases. The CDR3 region is CASSKGLSSGNTIYF. The CDR3 DNA sequence: TGTGCCAGCAGTAAAGGACTGAGCTCTGGAAACACCATATATTTT.

The chain employs TRBV5-6 and TRBJ2-5; unclear D gene. The CDR3 has 15 amino acids. V dropped 2 bases and J dropped 5 bases, with 16 bases sitting between them. CDR1 is SGHDT and CDR2 is YYEEEE in the germline V gene. The CDR3 bases are TGTGCCAGCAGCTTAAGTTCGGTGGGCCACGAGACCCAGTACTTC. Translating it yields CASSLSSVGHETQYF.

With respect to this clone: A read error may account for a junction end that differs from germline. The rearrangement joins TRBV28 to TRBJ2-7; D is perhaps TRBD1 (5 bases). This CDR3 has 11 amino acids. CDR1 and CDR2 (germline): MDHEN, SYDVKM. For the CDR3, the DNA is TGTGCCACCATGGGATATCGACAGTCTCGATTC. Its protein product is CATMGYRQSRF.

The rearrangement uses TRBV6-5 and TRBJ1-2; 9 bases match TRBD1. This CDR3 comprises 12 residues. Germline CDR1 MNHEY, CDR2 SVGAGI. J gave up 10 bases and V 5 bases, and 5 bases lay outside the gene matches. CDR3 sequence: CASSRDRAVYTF. CDR3 bases: TGTGCCAGCAGTCGGGACAGGGCCGTCTACACCTTC.

This clone came up once. The CDR3 spells CASSLLGTGLELFF. The CDR3 DNA sequence: TGCGCCAGCAGCTTGTTGGGGACAGGGTTGGAGCTGTTTTTT. The V call is TRBV5-1, the J call TRBJ2-2, with TRBD1 matching 9 bases. The CDR3 contains 14 residues. After removal of 1 base from V and 10 bases from J, the junction contained 5 bases not matched to a gene. Germline loops: CDR1 SGHRS, CDR2 YFSETQ.

The chain is built from TRBV6-5 and TRBJ1-2; perhaps TRBD1 as D (6 bases). Germline V gene lookup returns CDR1 MNHEY and CDR2 SVGAGI. This CDR3 has 14 amino acids. The V and J ends lost 8 bases and 4 bases respectively, with 17 bases between them. DNA for the CDR3: TGTGCCAGCGGGCCACAGGGCCATTCCTATGGCTACACCTTC. Its translation is CASGPQGHSYGYTF.

This chain joins TRBV4-1 and TRBJ2-2; the match to TRBD2 covers 10 bases. The trim removed 4 bases at V and 9 bases at J, leaving 11 bases unmatched. Germline CDR1 and CDR2: MGHRA and YSYEKL. This CDR3 has 16 amino acids. CDR3 amino acids: CASSLGSGRALRELFF. In DNA form, the CDR3 reads TGCGCCAGCAGCCTTGGGAGCGGGAGGGCCCTCAGGGAGCTGTTTTTT.

The chain links TRBV4-2 to TRBJ1-6, with TRBD1 matching 10 bases. V shed 6 bases, J shed 10 bases, and the junction held 9 bases outside the gene matches. Germline V gene data show CDR1 as LGHNA and CDR2 as YNFKEQ. The CDR3 has 15 residues. Here the CDR3 DNA reads TGTGCCAGCAGTAGGGACAGGGGTAGGTTGTCACCCCTCCACTTT. Translation gives CASSRDRGRLSPLHF.

The CDR3 sequence is CSVQGVGMIETQYF. The CDR3 nucleotides are TGCAGCGTTCAGGGGGTAGGGATGATCGAGACCCAGTACTTC. The chain is built from TRBV29-1 and TRBJ2-5; TRBD1 matches 7 bases. The V gene's germline CDR1 is SQVTM and CDR2 ANQGSEA. Trimming took 5 bases from V and 5 from J; bases not matched to a gene: 11. This CDR3 is 14 amino acids long.

The gene calls are TRBV7-9 and TRBJ2-2, with D possibly being TRBD1 (6 bases). V was cut by 5 bases and J by 4 bases, with 17 bases left in between. Germline CDR1 is SEHNR and CDR2 is FQNEAQ (reference sequence). The CDR3 has 16 amino acids. This CDR3 is CASSTTGSRTTGELFF. In nucleotides, the CDR3 is TGTGCCAGCAGCACCACAGGGTCGAGAACCACCGGGGAGCTGTTTTTT.